The 23 T cell receptor beta chains below come from one sample, sequenced in a study of tissue T cells after allogeneic stem cell transplantation. Libraries were prepared by immunoSEQ multiplex PCR; TCRdb keeps only in-frame clonotypes and omits some of them. Here the sample spans roughly 50,000 clones, roughly 73% being singletons. Specimen: sorted cells pooled from one or two spleens. Receptor source: a pool of C57BL/6 mice in good health.

This clone was seen once. All gene names here are mouse names. Read data end 1 residue before the CDR3 end; the end is taken from the germline J gene. The chain uses TRBV13-3 and TRBJ2-2; D is possibly TRBD2 (6 bases). V shed 6 bases and J shed 1 base, with 10 bases lying between them. The germline V gene encodes CDR1 NNHDY and CDR2 SYVADS. CDR3 length: 14 residues. CDR3 region: CASKPGENTGQLYF. Incomplete CDR3 DNA: TGTGCCAGCAAGCCTGGGGAAAACACCGGGCAGCTCTAC.

A word on this clone: Gene names are mouse gene names. The read terminates 1 residue ahead of where the CDR3 ends, so the germline J gene completes it. The chain uses TRBV5 and TRBJ2-1; D gene uncertain. From germline, CDR1 is LGHNA and CDR2 YNLKQL (reference sequence). Trimming took off 1 base at V and 4 bases at J, with 5 bases between the two ends. The CDR3 spans 13 residues. The sequenced CDR3 bases are TGTGCCAGCAGCCAAGGGGGTTATGCTGAGCAGTTC. Protein sequence: CASSQGGYAEQF. The entire CDR3 reads CASSQGGYAEQFF.

With regard to this clone: Gene names and germline refer to mouse. The part of the CDR3 DNA that was read is TGCACCTGCAGTGCTCTAGACTGGGGGGGGATCCAAGACACCCAGTAC. Protein product: CTCSALDWGGIQDTQY. The whole CDR3 protein is CTCSALDWGGIQDTQYF. V is TRBV1 and J is TRBJ2-5; 11 positions match TRBD2. The CDR3 end lies 1 residue beyond the end of the read and is filled in from the germline J gene. After removal of 3 bases from V and 2 bases from J, the junction contained 7 bases not matched to a gene. Germline CDR1 and CDR2: NSQYPW and LRSPGD (reference sequence). The CDR3 runs 17 residues.

This clone was found a few times. These gene names are mouse names. The sample carries other DNA sequences with the same CDR3. CDR3 DNA, as far as it was read: TGTGGTGCTAGAGGACAGAACTATGCTGAGCAGTTC. Translated, it gives CGARGQNYAEQF. The CDR3 reads in full as CGARGQNYAEQFF. The chain carries TRBV20 and TRBJ2-1, with a tentative D call TRBD1 (6 bases). The read finishes 1 residue shy of the CDR3 end, and the germline J gene is used to complete it. There are 13 residues in the CDR3. Deletions cut 3 bases from V and 1 base from J, with 7 bases between. Germline CDR1 GFQATS, CDR2 STVNSAI.

On this clone itself: Gene labels here are mouse ones. From the germline J gene comes the end of the CDR3, since the read stops 1 residue before it. The same CDR3 arises from other DNA sequences in this sample as well. V gene TRBV3 combines with J gene TRBJ2-5; 9 bases line up with TRBD2. Germline CDR1 reads SNHLY; CDR2 reads FYNGKV (reference sequence). The CDR3 consists of 13 residues. V shed 3 bases, J shed 5 bases, and the junction held 0 bases outside the gene matches. The sequenced part of the CDR3 DNA is TGTGCCAGCAGCTTGACTGGGGGAGACACCCAGTAC. This sequence encodes CASSLTGGDTQY. In full, the CDR3 reads CASSLTGGDTQYF. The full variable domain, rest sourced from reference TRBV3 and TRBJ2-5, is GPKVLQIPSHQIIDMGQMVTLNCDPVSNHLYFYWYKQILGQQMEFLVNFYNGKVMEKSKLFKDQFSVERPDGSYFTLKIQPTALEDSAVYFCASSLTGGDTQYFGPGTRLLVL.

Of note for this clone: The gene names given are mouse names. CDR3 sequence reads: CASSFGQAQDTQYF. The part of the CDR3 DNA that was read is TGTGCCAGCAGTTTCGGACAGGCTCAAGACACCCAGTAC. The chain employs TRBV15 and TRBJ2-5; TRBD1 matches at 7 bases. The sequenced fragment ends 1 residue before the CDR3 boundary, so the rest is inferred from the germline J gene. V lost 3 bases to trimming and J lost 3 bases; unmatched junction nucleotides: 3. This CDR3 is built from 14 residues. Germline CDR1 and CDR2: SGHND and FRSKSL.

About this clone: Germline and genes: mouse. The read ends 1 residue before the CDR3 terminus; that terminus is restored from the germline J gene. The rearrangement uses TRBV31 and TRBJ2-2; D may be TRBD1 (5 bases). The CDR3 totals 13 residues. The germline V gene has CDR1 GKSSPN and CDR2 SITVG. The V and J ends lost 2 bases and 2 bases respectively, with 6 bases between them. The CDR3 DNA, read in part, is TGTGCCTGGAGTTCAGGGAACACCGGGCAGCTCTAC. Protein product: CAWSSGNTGQLY. The entire CDR3 reads CAWSSGNTGQLYF.

As for this clone: Gene names and germline refer to mouse. The read ends 1 residue shy of where the CDR3 ends; the end is completed using the germline J gene. The gene calls are TRBV13-3 and TRBJ2-4, with a possible D match to TRBD2 (6 bases). Germline CDR1 and CDR2: NNHDY and SYVADS. This CDR3 contains 14 residues. V lost 5 bases and J lost 0, with 10 bases in between. CDR3 DNA (partial): TGTGCCAGCAGCCCTGGGGTTAGTCAAAACACCTTGTAC. Translated, it gives CASSPGVSQNTLY. The complete CDR3 reads CASSPGVSQNTLYF.

Remarks on this clone: Gene names denote mouse genes. The missing CDR3 end, 1 residue past where the read stops, is filled in from the germline J gene. V and J are TRBV4 and TRBJ1-3; no firm D call. This CDR3 has 14 amino acids. CDR1 LGHDT and CDR2 YNNKQL come from the germline V gene (reference sequence). Trimming shortened V by 4 bases and J by 0 bases, and 7 bases separated the two germline ends. The CDR3 DNA, read in part, is TGTGCCAGCAGCTTCGGGAATTCTGGAAATACGCTCTAT. This codes for CASSFGNSGNTLY. The full CDR3 reads CASSFGNSGNTLYF.

Note on this clone: The gene names here belong to mouse. The CDR3 end is not reached by the read, which stops 1 residue before it; the germline J gene fills it in. The chain links TRBV4 to TRBJ1-1; TRBD1 aligns across 7 bases. Germline V gene lookup returns CDR1 LGHDT and CDR2 YNNKQL (reference sequence). The trim removed 4 bases at V and 3 bases at J, leaving 5 bases unmatched. The CDR3 covers 14 residues. CDR3 region: CASSFDRADTEVFF. CDR3 DNA (partial): TGTGCCAGCAGCTTCGACAGGGCGGACACAGAAGTCTTC.

A word on this clone: Gene names and germline refer to mouse. The read finishes 1 residue shy of the CDR3 end, and the germline J gene is used to complete it. This chain uses TRBV26 with TRBJ1-1; a possible D gene is TRBD1 (5 bases). CDR1 and CDR2 (germline): KGHPV, FQNQEV (reference sequence). Trimming stripped 3 bases from V and 8 bases from J, with 10 bases between. The CDR3 consists of 12 residues. The CDR3 sequence is CASSLQGGEVFF. The covered CDR3 bases are TGTGCCAGCAGTCTTCAGGGAGGGGAAGTCTTC.

As for this clone: Gene names refer to mouse genes. The read is 1 residue too short to cover the CDR3 end, so that end is filled in from the germline J gene. This sample includes further DNA sequences coding for the same CDR3. J is TRBJ1-6 and V is TRBV2, with a weak D call TRBD1 (6 bases). TRBJ1-6 is given ORF status, its function remaining uncertain. This CDR3 comprises 14 residues. Germline CDR1 and CDR2: LGHNA and YSYQKL. Trimming left V 3 bases short and J 4 bases short, with 7 bases between. CDR3 DNA, as far as it was read: TGTGCCAGCAGCCAGGGACAATATAATTCGCCCCTCTAC. Translated, it gives CASSQGQYNSPLY. The complete CDR3 reads CASSQGQYNSPLYF.

As for this clone: Any gene name here is a mouse gene name. The read halts 1 residue ahead of the CDR3 end, with the missing end drawn from the germline J gene. The sample carries other DNA sequences with the same CDR3. The V call is TRBV2, the J call TRBJ2-7, with TRBD1 as a possible D gene (6 bases). The V and J ends lost 0 bases and 3 bases respectively, with 9 bases between them. There are 14 residues in the CDR3. Per germline, CDR1 LGHNA and CDR2 YSYQKL. The sequenced part of the CDR3 DNA is TGTGCCAGCAGCCAAGAGGCAGGGGTCTATGAACAGTAC. Residues: CASSQEAGVYEQY. The complete CDR3 sequence is CASSQEAGVYEQYF.

Notes on this clone: Genes and germline come from the mouse. The sequenced fragment ends 1 residue before the CDR3 boundary, so the rest is inferred from the germline J gene. J is TRBJ1-5 and V is TRBV13-2, with D possibly matching TRBD1 (5 bases). Per the germline V gene, CDR1 is NNHNN and CDR2 is SYGAGS (reference sequence). This CDR3 is built from 13 residues. The V and J ends lost 3 bases and 2 bases respectively, with 6 bases between them. CDR3 in amino acids: CASGGTYNQAPLF. CDR3 bases read: TGTGCCAGCGGTGGGACATACAACCAGGCTCCGCTT.

In its sample, this clone was seen once. These gene names are mouse names. The read comes to an end 1 residue before the CDR3 does, leaving the germline J gene to fill in the end. V is TRBV13-2 and J is TRBJ1-5; 8 bases are shared with TRBD1. The V and J ends lost 2 bases and 3 bases, in that order; junction bases with no gene match: 1. The CDR3 extends over 14 amino acids. Germline V gene sequence: CDR1 NNHNN, CDR2 SYGAGS (reference sequence). The part of the CDR3 DNA that was read is TGTGCCAGCGGTGACAGGGGGCGCAACCAGGCTCCGCTT. Its translation: CASGDRGRNQAPL. The entire CDR3 reads CASGDRGRNQAPLF.

As concerns this clone: The genes and germline here are from mouse. Read coverage stops 1 residue before the CDR3 terminus; the germline J gene supplies the remainder. V usage is TRBV26 and J usage is TRBJ2-7; D remains ambiguous. The CDR3 is 14 residues long. V was shortened by 4 bases and J by 0 bases, with 10 bases between the two germline ends. The germline CDR1 and CDR2 sequences are KGHPV and FQNQEV (reference sequence). The CDR3 loop is CASSPGRISYEQYF. The DNA read from the CDR3 is TGTGCCAGCAGTCCCGGACGGATCTCCTATGAACAGTAC.

As concerns this clone: The genes and germline here are from mouse. The read is 1 residue too short to cover the CDR3 end, so that end is filled in from the germline J gene. The chain uses TRBV16 and TRBJ2-2; 8 bases are shared with TRBD2. J gave up 0 bases and V 0 bases, and 0 bases lay outside the gene matches. The CDR3 length is 16 residues. The germline CDR1 and CDR2 sequences are SGHSA and FRNQAP. This CDR3 is CASSLDGGANTGQLYF. Incomplete CDR3 DNA: TGTGCAAGCAGCTTAGATGGGGGGGCAAACACCGGGCAGCTCTAC.

Details on this clone: Genes and germline come from the mouse. The sequence runs out 1 residue before the end of the CDR3; the remainder is reconstructed from the germline J gene. This chain connects TRBV31 to TRBJ2-4, with 9 bases matching TRBD1. The CDR3 runs to 17 residues. V was pared by 0 bases and J by 0 bases, with 7 bases of the junction left unmatched. Looked up from germline, CDR1 is GKSSPN and CDR2 is SITVG. Partial CDR3 DNA: TGTGCCTGGAGTCTTCCGGGACAGGGATGGAGTCAAAACACCTTGTAC. Protein product: CAWSLPGQGWSQNTLY. The full CDR3 is CAWSLPGQGWSQNTLYF.

Comments on this clone: Mouse germline and gene names are used. The read halts 1 residue ahead of the CDR3 end, with the missing end drawn from the germline J gene. The chain joins TRBV16 to TRBJ1-3; 8 nucleotides agree with TRBD1. The ends lost 5 bases at V and 2 bases at J; junction bases unmatched: 2. Per germline, CDR1 SGHSA and CDR2 FRNQAP. The CDR3 totals 14 residues. The CDR3 spells CASSPTGAGNTLYF. The DNA read from the CDR3 is TGTGCAAGCAGCCCGACAGGGGCTGGAAATACGCTCTAT.

As to this clone: These gene names are mouse names. Read coverage stops 1 residue before the CDR3 terminus; the germline J gene supplies the remainder. Other DNA sequences of this sample code for an identical CDR3. The chain combines TRBV2 with TRBJ2-4; D unresolved. This CDR3 comprises 15 residues. The V gene's germline CDR1 is LGHNA and CDR2 YSYQKL. V was shortened by 0 bases and J by 0 bases, with 7 bases between the two germline ends. The chain's CDR3 is CASSQDPGSQNTLYF. The part of the CDR3 DNA that was read is TGTGCCAGCAGCCAAGACCCGGGGAGTCAAAACACCTTGTAC.

A word on this clone: Gene names are the mouse ones. The read finishes 1 residue shy of the CDR3 end, and the germline J gene is used to complete it. The chain is built from TRBV12-2 and TRBJ2-1; weak D call: TRBD1 (6 bases). The germline V gene encodes CDR1 SGHLS and CDR2 HYDKME. The CDR3 contains 14 residues. The V end lost 0 bases, the J end lost 3 bases, and 8 bases lay between the germline ends. The CDR3 bases that were read are TGTGCCAGCTCTCTCGTCAGGGGCTATGCTGAGCAGTTC. Translating gives CASSLVRGYAEQF. The full CDR3 is CASSLVRGYAEQFF.

Concerning this clone: Genes and germline come from the mouse. The read stops 1 residue short of the end of the CDR3; the missing end is completed from the germline J gene. V is TRBV12-1 and J is TRBJ1-4; possibly TRBD1 for D (5 bases). The CDR3 length is 14 residues. CDR1 and CDR2 from the germline V gene are SGHSN and HYEKVE. The V end was cut by 1 base, the J end by 0 bases, with 5 bases between. CDR3 DNA (partial): TGTGCCAGCTCTCTGACAGTTTCCAACGAAAGATTATTT. Protein: CASSLTVSNERLF. The complete CDR3 protein is CASSLTVSNERLFF.

About this clone itself: Each gene name is a mouse one. The read ends 1 residue before the CDR3 terminus; that terminus is restored from the germline J gene. The chain joins TRBV15 to TRBJ1-1; D is possibly TRBD1 (5 bases). The CDR3 extends over 13 amino acids. The germline V gene has CDR1 SGHND and CDR2 FRSKSL. Trimming shortened V by 6 bases and J by 1 base, and 9 bases separated the two germline ends. The CDR3 reads CASSERGNTEVFF. The part of the CDR3 DNA that was read is TGTGCCAGCAGCGAGAGGGGGAACACAGAAGTCTTC.